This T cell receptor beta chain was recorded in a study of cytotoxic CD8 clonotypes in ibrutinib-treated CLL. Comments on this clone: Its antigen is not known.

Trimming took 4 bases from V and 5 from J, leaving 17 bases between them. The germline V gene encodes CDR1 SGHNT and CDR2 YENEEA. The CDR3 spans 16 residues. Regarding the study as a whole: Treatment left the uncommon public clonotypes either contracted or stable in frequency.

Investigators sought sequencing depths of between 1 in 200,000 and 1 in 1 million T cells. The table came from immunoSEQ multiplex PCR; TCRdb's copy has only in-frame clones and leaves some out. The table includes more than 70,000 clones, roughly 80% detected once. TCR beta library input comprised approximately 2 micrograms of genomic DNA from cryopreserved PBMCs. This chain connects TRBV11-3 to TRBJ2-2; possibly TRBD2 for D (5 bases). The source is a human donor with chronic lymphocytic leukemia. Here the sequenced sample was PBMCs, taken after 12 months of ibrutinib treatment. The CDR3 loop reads CASSSPSGLVTGELFF. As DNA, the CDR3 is TGTGCCAGCAGCTCCCCGAGCGGCCTGGTTACCGGGGAGCTGTTTTTT.